This is a list of T cell receptor beta chains from one sample in a study of long-term antiretroviral therapy in people with HIV. Profiled with immunoSEQ multiplex PCR; TCRdb holds only in-frame clones, not every one. The sample holds 25,000 to 35,000 clones, 88% seen once. The sequencing used unsorted PBMCs, collected approximately 5 years before starting antiretroviral therapy. Source of these receptors: a man in his fifties with HIV. Each CDR3 is given with its conserved first and last residue. The D gene is left open where the match is weak. Only some rows state a clone size, as once, few, many or a class for expanded clones.

d_call | clone_size | j_call | v_call | cdr3_aa | cdr3_nt
. | . | TRBJ1-1 | TRBV5-1 | CASSLVLAGEAFF | TGCGCCAGCAGCTTGGTCCTTGCGGGAGAAGCTTTCTTT
TRBD1 | . | TRBJ1-6 | TRBV27 | CASSPRQGGSYNSPLHF | TGTGCCAGCAGTCCTAGACAGGGAGGGTCCTATAATTCACCCCTCCACTTT
TRBD1 | . | TRBJ1-2 | TRBV5-1 | CASRQTGGTAYGYTF | TGCGCCAGCAGACAGACAGGGGGCACAGCCTATGGCTACACCTTC
. | . | TRBJ1-2 | TRBV6-1 | CASARVAVVYGYTF | TGTGCCAGCGCCCGGGTTGCAGTCGTGTATGGCTACACCTTC
. | . | TRBJ1-3 | TRBV18 | CASSPQANSGNTIYF | TGTGCCAGCTCACCACAGGCTAACTCTGGAAACACCATATATTTT
TRBD1 | . | TRBJ1-4 | TRBV5-1 | CASSSGDRGFNEKLFF | TGCGCCAGCAGCTCAGGTGACAGGGGATTTAATGAAAAACTGTTTTTT
. | . | TRBJ1-1 | TRBV20-1 | CSAALNTEAFF | TGCAGTGCTGCCTTGAACACTGAAGCTTTCTTT
TRBD2 | . | TRBJ2-7 | TRBV4-1 | CASSQVLAGVDYSSYEQYF | TGCGCCAGCAGCCAAGTCCTAGCGGGAGTGGATTACTCCTCCTACGAGCAGTACTTC
TRBD1 | . | TRBJ2-1 | TRBV19 | CATYGQGASLF | TGTGCCACCTACGGACAGGGGGCCTCTCTCTTC
. | . | TRBJ1-2 | TRBV5-1 | CASSLMGVGGYTF | TGCGCCAGCAGCTTGATGGGTGTGGGGGGCTACACCTTC
. | . | TRBJ1-5 | TRBV6-6 | CASSLVASGNQPQHF | TGTGCCAGCAGCCTGGTTGCCAGCGGCAATCAGCCCCAGCATTTT
. | . | TRBJ2-1 | TRBV5-1 | CASSPGISSYNEQFF | TGCGCCAGCAGTCCAGGGATAAGCTCCTACAATGAGCAGTTCTTC
. | . | TRBJ1-2 | TRBV13 | CASSLPRSFGYTF | TGTGCCAGCAGCTTACCTAGAAGTTTTGGCTACACCTTC
. | . | TRBJ2-6 | TRBV28 | CASSFRGSGANVLTF | TGTGCCAGCAGTTTTAGGGGGTCTGGGGCCAACGTCCTGACTTTC
. | . | TRBJ2-7 | TRBV5-1 | CASSLRGPYEQYF | TGCGCCAGCAGCTTGAGGGGCCCGTACGAGCAGTACTTC
TRBD2 | . | TRBJ2-7 | TRBV12-5 | CASGPTSGRASYEQYF | TGTGCTAGTGGCCCGACTAGCGGGAGGGCCTCTTACGAGCAGTACTTC
TRBD2 | . | TRBJ2-1 | TRBV5-1 | CASGTSGQTYNEQFF | TGCGCCAGCGGCACTAGCGGACAGACCTACAATGAGCAGTTCTTC
TRBD1 | . | TRBJ2-7 | TRBV18 | CASSRRDSQFYEQYF | TGTGCCAGCTCACGCCGGGACAGCCAATTCTACGAGCAGTACTTC
TRBD1 | . | TRBJ1-6 | TRBV19 | CAGGRTGGNSPLHF | TGTGCCGGAGGGCGGACAGGGGGCAATTCACCCCTCCACTTT
. | . | TRBJ1-3 | TRBV4-1 | CASSQQESSGNTIYF | TGCGCCAGCAGCCAACAGGAATCCTCTGGAAACACCATATATTTT
. | . | TRBJ2-5 | TRBV5-1 | CASRDQETQYF | TGCGCCAGCAGAGACCAAGAGACCCAGTACTTC
. | . | TRBJ1-2 | TRBV5-1 | CASSIEQGGYGYTF | TGCGCCAGCAGCATCGAACAGGGAGGCTATGGCTACACCTTC
TRBD2 | . | TRBJ2-2 | TRBV28 | CASSFGGVGTGELFF | TGTGCCAGCAGTTTTGGGGGGGTCGGCACCGGGGAGCTGTTTTTT
TRBD2 | few | TRBJ2-3 | TRBV7-8 | CASPIAGGPPDTQYF | TGTGCCAGTCCTATAGCGGGAGGGCCCCCAGATACGCAGTATTTT
. | . | TRBJ2-7 | TRBV18 | CASSPNGYEQYF | TGTGCCAGCTCACCCAACGGGTACGAGCAGTACTTC
TRBD2 | . | TRBJ2-7 | TRBV7-2 | CASSQNLPGLAGEQYF | TGTGCCAGCAGCCAGAATCTACCGGGACTAGCAGGCGAGCAGTACTTC
. | few | TRBJ1-6 | TRBV6-6 | CASSPHIFPLHF | TGTGCCAGCAGTCCACACATCTTTCCCCTCCACTTT
. | . | TRBJ2-2 | TRBV30 | CAWSVALNTGELFF | TGTGCCTGGAGTGTGGCACTGAACACCGGGGAGCTGTTTTTT
TRBD2 | . | TRBJ2-7 | TRBV5-1 | CASSRGEGSYEQYF | TGCGCCAGCAGTCGGGGGGAGGGGTCCTACGAGCAGTACTTC
. | few | TRBJ1-1 | TRBV4-2 | CASSQRGIDEAFF | TGTGCCAGCAGCCAGAGGGGAATAGATGAAGCTTTCTTT
. | . | TRBJ1-5 | TRBV30 | CAWSSRADQPQHF | TGTGCCTGGAGTTCGCGTGCAGATCAGCCCCAGCATTTT
TRBD2 | once | TRBJ2-1 | TRBV9 | CASSARLAGGQGYYNEQFF | TGTGCCAGCAGCGCAAGACTAGCGGGAGGGCAGGGCTACTACAATGAGCAGTTCTTC
. | . | TRBJ2-2 | TRBV30 | CAWKGGGGPTGELFF | TGTGCCTGGAAAGGTGGAGGCGGACCCACCGGGGAGCTGTTTTTT
TRBD2 | . | TRBJ2-2 | TRBV6-1 | CASIGGGAGTGELFF | TGTGCCAGCATTGGCGGGGGGGCGGGAACCGGGGAGCTGTTTTTT
. | few | TRBJ1-5 | TRBV19 | CASSYTAINQPQHF | TGTGCCAGTAGTTACACAGCAATCAATCAGCCCCAGCATTTT
. | . | TRBJ1-4 | TRBV6-5 | CASSYSGGPGEKLFF | TGTGCCAGCAGTTACTCGGGGGGGCCGGGAGAAAAACTGTTTTTT
TRBD2 | . | TRBJ2-7 | TRBV19 | CASSPAGLAGGRYEQYF | TGTGCCAGTAGTCCTGCCGGACTAGCGGGAGGCAGGTACGAGCAGTACTTC
. | . | TRBJ2-2 | TRBV10-1 | CASSELEGELFF | TGCGCCAGCAGTGAGTTAGAGGGGGAGCTGTTTTTT
TRBD1 | . | TRBJ1-2 | TRBV5-5 | CASSLRRQGNYGYTF | TGTGCCAGCAGCTTGCGAAGACAGGGGAACTATGGCTACACCTTC
TRBD1 | . | TRBJ1-6 | TRBV5-1 | CASSSYRDSMGSNSPLHF | TGCGCCAGCAGCTCGTACCGGGACAGTATGGGCTCGAATTCACCCCTCCACTTT
. | once | TRBJ2-7 | TRBV11-2 | CASAHRRQITYEQYF | TGTGCCAGCGCCCACAGGCGGCAGATTACCTACGAGCAGTACTTC
. | . | TRBJ2-6 | TRBV29-1 | CSVEAGSGANVLTF | TGCAGCGTTGAAGCGGGATCTGGGGCCAACGTCCTGACTTTC
. | . | TRBJ2-1 | TRBV19 | CASMDRLGGSYNEQFF | TGTGCCAGTATGGACCGATTGGGCGGTTCCTACAATGAGCAGTTCTTC
TRBD2 | . | TRBJ2-3 | TRBV7-2 | CASSLAVGGGTDTQYF | TGTGCCAGCAGCTTAGCCGTCGGGGGGGGCACAGATACGCAGTATTTT